Presented here are 14 T cell receptor beta chains from one specimen sequenced in a study of blood T cell repertoires in COVID-19. The table came from immunoSEQ multiplex PCR; TCRdb's copy has only in-frame clones and leaves some out. The sample includes about 170,000 clones, 85% to 90% of them seen just once. Sequenced input: peripheral blood. The receptors were gathered from a man aged 50-60 years who had recovered from COVID-19.

The chain couples TRBV9 to TRBJ2-4; D is unresolved. V was trimmed by 0 bases and J by 8 bases, leaving 12 bases between them. This CDR3 has 14 amino acids. Per germline, CDR1 SGDLS and CDR2 YYNGEE. This CDR3 is CASSVGSSRDIQYF. The DNA of the CDR3 is TGTGCCAGCAGCGTAGGCTCCTCCCGGGACATTCAGTACTTC.

The rearrangement joins TRBV29-1 to TRBJ2-1; D remains unclear. The germline V gene has CDR1 SQVTM and CDR2 ANQGSEA. The CDR3 has 12 amino acids. Between the trimmed V and J ends, which lost 6 bases and 3 bases, there was a span of 9 bases. For the CDR3, the DNA is TGCAGCGTCCTATCCGGCTACAATGAGCAGTTCTTC. It specifies CSVLSGYNEQFF.

The CDR3 DNA reads as TGTGCCAGCAGCTTAGGGACAGGGGCTAACTATGGCTACACCTTC. Translating it yields CASSLGTGANYGYTF. The chain has TRBV7-8 and TRBJ1-2; 9 bases align to TRBD1. The CDR3 loop spans 15 amino acids. V trimming: 1 base; J trimming: 0 bases; junction bases outside the gene matches: 0. Per germline, CDR1 SGHVS and CDR2 FQNEAQ.

V is TRBV6-2 or TRBV6-3 and J is TRBJ1-2, with 7 bases that match TRBD1. The germline CDR1 and CDR2 sequences are MNHEY and SVGEGT. The V and J ends lost 6 bases and 0 bases, in that order; junction bases with no gene match: 7. This CDR3 comprises 15 residues. CDR3 in DNA: TGTGCCAGCAGACCTCAGGGGGGAGCTAACTATGGCTACACCTTC. This codes for CASRPQGGANYGYTF.

The genes are TRBV9 and TRBJ2-7; 10 bases fit TRBD1. CDR1 is SGDLS and CDR2 is YYNGEE in the germline V gene. The length of the CDR3 is 15 residues. V trimming: 4 bases; J trimming: 6 bases; junction bases outside the gene matches: 10. The CDR3 DNA reads TGTGCCAGCAGCTCTCGGACAGGGGGTCATGGCGAGCAGTACTTC. Amino acid sequence: CASSSRTGGHGEQYF.

J is TRBJ2-3 and V is TRBV9; possible D gene TRBD2, 5 bases. The CDR3 loop spans 18 amino acids. Germline-derived CDR1 and CDR2 are SGDLS and YYNGEE. V lost 4 bases to trimming and J lost 0 bases, with 21 bases between them. The CDR3 DNA sequence: TGTGCCAGCAGCCTTAAGATGGTAGCGTACTCTAGCACAGATACGCAGTATTTT. Protein sequence: CASSLKMVAYSSTDTQYF.

The rearrangement uses TRBV29-1 and TRBJ1-1; D gene unclear. CDR1 and CDR2 from the germline V gene are SQVTM and ANQGSEA. CDR3 length: 10 residues. Trimming took 7 bases from V and 1 from J, leaving 4 bases between them. CDR3: CSGENTEAFF. The CDR3 bases are TGCAGCGGAGAGAACACTGAAGCTTTCTTT.

The V gene is TRBV5-6, the J gene TRBJ1-2; D ambiguous. The CDR3 runs 12 residues. Trimming removed 7 bases from V and 4 bases from J, with 11 bases in between. In germline, CDR1 is SGHDT, CDR2 YYEEEE. DNA of the CDR3: TGTGCCAGCTTCCAGCGCGGCTATGGCTACACCTTC. Its translation: CASFQRGYGYTF.

This clone was observed a handful of times. This chain uses TRBV5-1 with TRBJ2-7; perhaps TRBD1 as D (7 bases). V lost 0 bases, J lost 5 bases, and 15 bases lay in between. The CDR3 has 15 amino acids. Germline assignment: CDR1 SGHRS and CDR2 YFSETQ. This CDR3 is CASSLVGRGRNEQYF. CDR3 DNA sequence: TGCGCCAGCAGCTTGGTGGGCAGGGGGAGGAACGAGCAGTACTTC. Looking up the rest from reference TRBV5-1 and TRBJ2-7 gives the full variable domain: KAGVTQTPRYLIKTRGQQVTLSCSPISGHRSVSWYQQTPGQGLQFLFEYFSETQRNKGNFPGRFSGRQFSNSRSEMNVSTLELGDSALYLCASSLVGRGRNEQYFGPGTRLTVT.

The rearrangement joins TRBV5-6 to TRBJ1-2; D is undetermined. The CDR3 extends over 14 amino acids. The germline V gene has CDR1 SGHDT and CDR2 YYEEEE. The V and J ends lost 2 bases and 3 bases respectively, with 11 bases between them. CDR3 DNA sequence: TGTGCCAGCAGCTTCGGTTCGGTGGACTATGGCTACACCTTC. Translation gives CASSFGSVDYGYTF. Looking up the rest from reference TRBV5-6 and TRBJ1-2 gives the full variable domain: DAGVTQSPTHLIKTRGQQVTLRCSPKSGHDTVSWYQQALGQGPQFIFQYYEEEERQRGNFPDRFSGHQFPNYSSELNVNALLLGDSALYLCASSFGSVDYGYTFGSGTRLTVV.

The genes are TRBV5-1 and TRBJ1-1; perhaps TRBD1 as D (6 bases). V lost 4 bases and J lost 0, with 10 bases in between. The germline V gene encodes CDR1 SGHRS and CDR2 YFSETQ. CDR3 length equals 14 residues. DNA of the CDR3: TGCGCCAGCAGCCCGGACAGAATGAACACTGAAGCTTTCTTT. This translates into CASSPDRMNTEAFF.

The chain links TRBV6-5 to TRBJ2-2; 9 nucleotides agree with TRBD2. This CDR3 region has 15 residues. Germline V CDR1 and CDR2: MNHEY, SVGAGI. Germline trimming cut 8 bases from V and 1 base from J; bases unmatched to any gene: 5. CDR3 in amino acids: CASRSTSGNTGELFF. CDR3 DNA: TGTGCCAGCCGCTCGACTAGCGGGAACACCGGGGAGCTGTTTTTT.

The chain combines TRBV9 with TRBJ1-3, with D possibly TRBD1 on 6 matching bases. The germline V gene encodes CDR1 SGDLS and CDR2 YYNGEE. This CDR3 spans 16 amino acids. The V and J ends lost 3 bases and 4 bases respectively, with 17 bases between them. This chain's CDR3 is CASSDRDIYLGNTIYF. CDR3 DNA sequence: TGTGCCAGCAGCGATAGGGACATATATCTCGGAAACACCATATATTTT.

The chain links TRBV7-9 to TRBJ2-7; perhaps TRBD2 as D (6 bases). This CDR3 spans 15 amino acids. Germline lookup yields CDR1 SEHNR and CDR2 FQNEAQ (reference sequence). CDR3 loop: CATLTGDLGGDEQYF. The CDR3 DNA follows: TGTGCTACTCTAACGGGGGACCTCGGAGGGGACGAGCAGTACTTC.